The T cell receptor (beta chain) described here comes from a study of monozygotic twins with cystic fibrosis. Study-level information: Library input was around 2.8 micrograms of fragmented DNA, with roughly 15 PCR cycles. Study-wide results and caveats: In this small cohort, shared CDR3 numbers showed no association with age, concordance or disease severity.

The germline V gene has CDR1 LNHDA and CDR2 SQIVND (reference sequence). The CDR3 covers 14 residues. Trimming shortened V by 4 bases and J by 0 bases, and 10 bases separated the two germline ends. Concerning this clone: Its antigen is not known.

The assay was immunoSEQ multiplex PCR, and TCRdb's table has in-frame clones only and misses some. The repertoire holds approximately 11,000 clones, with around 95% as singletons. The V call is TRBV19, the J call TRBJ2-7; D possibly corresponds to TRBD1 (5 bases). This receptor was obtained from a boy younger than 18 with cystic fibrosis. The specimen was blood. CDR3 loop: CASSTGIGSYEQYF. CDR3 DNA: TGTGCCAGTAGTACAGGGATAGGCTCCTACGAGCAGTACTTC.